Below, one T cell receptor beta chain is given with its context. This sample was taken from a study of cytotoxic CD8 clonotypes in ibrutinib-treated CLL. In the study overall: Responses comprised around 24 partial and 2 complete; at median around 67 months, about 14 remained remitted and roughly 12 progressed.

The method was immunoSEQ multiplex PCR; TCRdb's version includes in-frame clones alone and lacks a portion of them. The sample gives about 76,000 clones, around four fifths of which show up once; about 36% is in the top ten. The CDR3 runs 21 residues. Germline assignment: CDR1 KGHSH and CDR2 LQKENI. V dropped 2 bases and J dropped 4; count of bases not matched to a gene: 26. The sample consisted of PBMCs, taken after 24 months of ibrutinib treatment. The sequence derives from a human donor with chronic lymphocytic leukemia. The V call is TRBV18, the J call TRBJ2-7; 7 nucleotides line up with TRBD1. CDR3: CASSPIYRREPAGTADYEQYF. CDR3 sequence (DNA): TGTGCCAGCTCACCAATTTACAGACGGGAACCTGCCGGGACAGCCGATTACGAGCAGTACTTC. Full variable domain (remainder filled in from reference TRBV18 and TRBJ2-7): NAGVMQNPRHLVRRRGQEARLRCSPMKGHSHVYWYRQLPEEGLKFMVYLQKENIIDESGMPKERFSAEFPKEGPSILRIQQVVRGDSAAYFCASSPIYRREPAGTADYEQYFGPGTRLTVT.